The 17 T cell receptor beta chains reported below all come from one sample, sequenced in a study of blood T cell repertoires in COVID-19. Repertoires were generated with immunoSEQ multiplex PCR, while TCRdb's copy carries only in-frame clones and drops some. The sample includes hundreds of thousands of clones, 70% to 85% of them seen just once. Material for sequencing was peripheral blood. The receptors shown here come from a woman of 80 years or more with acute or convalescent COVID-19.

The V and J genes are TRBV19 and TRBJ1-2; 9 nucleotides line up with TRBD1. This CDR3 is built from 17 residues. V trimming: 5 bases; J trimming: 3 bases; junction bases outside the gene matches: 13. CDR1 and CDR2 from the germline V gene are LNHDA and SQIVND (reference sequence). CDR3: CASSANPGQGVHYGYTF. CDR3 nucleotide sequence: TGTGCCAGTAGTGCGAATCCGGGACAGGGTGTTCACTATGGCTACACCTTC.

The chain has TRBV4-2 and TRBJ2-7; the match to TRBD2 covers 7 bases. The trim removed 0 bases at V and 3 bases at J, leaving 8 bases unmatched. The CDR3 length is 16 residues. Germline-derived CDR1 and CDR2 are LGHNA and YNFKEQ. Here the CDR3 DNA reads TGTGCCAGCAGCCAAGAGTCTAGCGGATTCATCTACGAGCAGTACTTC. This codes for CASSQESSGFIYEQYF.

This clone was counted only a few times. The V and J genes are TRBV24-1 and TRBJ2-3; D is possibly TRBD1 (6 bases). CDR3 size: 16 residues. Trimming removed 0 bases from V and 0 bases from J, with 9 bases in between. Germline V gives CDR1 KGHDR, CDR2 SFDVKD. The CDR3, as DNA: TGTGCCACCAGTGATTTGTTCGGACAGAGCACAGATACGCAGTATTTT. Translated: CATSDLFGQSTDTQYF.

This rearrangement joins TRBV30 to TRBJ2-7, with D maybe TRBD2 (6 bases). The DNA end favors TRBJ2-5, so the J call may be wrong. Germline V gives CDR1 GTSNPN, CDR2 SVGIG (reference sequence). The CDR3 length is 13 residues. The CDR3 sequence is CAWTPGVGETQYF. CDR3 nucleotides: TGTGCCTGGACCCCGGGGGTTGGGGAGACCCAGTACTTC.

Only a few counts were recorded for this clone. This rearrangement joins TRBV14 to TRBJ1-3; D unclear. CDR1 SGHDN and CDR2 FVKESK come from the germline V gene. The CDR3 is made up of 15 amino acids. Trimming shortened V by 1 base and J by 5 bases, and 12 bases separated the two germline ends. The DNA of the CDR3 is TGTGCCAGCAGCCAAGTACGAGGTTATAGAAACACCATATATTTT. Protein sequence: CASSQVRGYRNTIYF. The full variable domain, rest sourced from reference TRBV14 and TRBJ1-3, is EAGVTQFPSHSVIEKGQTVTLRCDPISGHDNLYWYRRVMGKEIKFLLHFVKESKQDESGMPNNRFLAERTGGTYSTLKVQPAELEDSGVYFCASSQVRGYRNTIYFGEGSWLTVV.

In nucleotides, the CDR3 is TGCAGCGGCCTACTAGAAAGCGAGCAGTTCTTC. It specifies CSGLLESEQFF. This chain joins TRBV29-1 and TRBJ2-1, with D possibly matching TRBD2 (5 bases). The V and J ends lost 7 bases and 10 bases respectively, with 14 bases between them. Germline CDR1 reads SQVTM; CDR2 reads ANQGSEA. The CDR3 is 11 amino acids.

The chain employs TRBV5-6 and TRBJ2-2; the D gene is possibly TRBD1 (5 bases). The V end was cut by 5 bases, the J end by 3 bases, with 17 bases between. There are 16 residues in the CDR3. The germline V gene has CDR1 SGHDT and CDR2 YYEEEE. The CDR3 sequence is CASSPRVVRDTGELFF. CDR3 nucleotide sequence: TGTGCCAGCAGTCCCAGGGTCGTCAGGGACACCGGGGAGCTGTTTTTT.

This sequence joins TRBV11-2 and TRBJ2-1, with unresolved D. V was shortened by 0 bases and J by 8 bases, with 5 bases between the two germline ends. Germline CDR1 is SGHAT and CDR2 is FQNNGV. This CDR3 is built from 12 residues. The CDR3 DNA follows: TGTGCCAGCAGCTTAGACGGGTATGAGCAGTTCTTC. This translates into CASSLDGYEQFF.

This clone has only one observation. The CDR3 DNA reads TGTGCCAGCATCGAGTCAGGGCAGCTGATTTATGGCTACACCTTC. It is translated as CASIESGQLIYGYTF. This chain links TRBV28 with TRBJ1-2, with a possible D match to TRBD1 (5 bases). V was shortened by 7 bases and J by 5 bases, with 20 bases between the two germline ends. The CDR3 is made up of 15 amino acids. The germline V gene has CDR1 MDHEN and CDR2 SYDVKM.

This chain joins TRBV28 and TRBJ1-1; no reliable D call. CDR3 length: 13 residues. Germline V lookup: CDR1 MDHEN, CDR2 SYDVKM. V gave up 5 bases and J gave up 2 bases, with 9 bases separating them. As DNA, the CDR3 is TGTGCCAGCAGTCCCCGGGATAACACTGAAGCTTTCTTT. Translated, it gives CASSPRDNTEAFF.

The rearrangement uses TRBV7-2 and TRBJ2-3, with D possibly being TRBD2 (7 bases). Germline loops: CDR1 SGHTA, CDR2 FQGNSA. CDR3 length: 16 residues. The V end lost 4 bases, the J end lost 3 bases, and 17 bases lay between the germline ends. The CDR3 coding sequence is TGTGCCAGCAGCTCAGGTCGGGGGGCGGGGACAGATACGCAGTATTTT. Protein product: CASSSGRGAGTDTQYF.

The J gene is TRBJ1-1, the V gene TRBV7-2, with 7 bases identical to TRBD1. V was pared by 5 bases and J by 6 bases, with 6 bases of the junction left unmatched. The CDR3 has 13 residues. From germline, CDR1 is SGHTA and CDR2 FQGNSA. DNA of the CDR3: TGTGCCAGCAGCCTAGACAGGGCCGCTGAAGCTTTCTTT. Residues: CASSLDRAAEAFF.

The chain combines TRBV23-1 with TRBJ1-5, with D possibly matching TRBD1 (6 bases). TRBV23-1 carries the ORF label, with uncertain function. Deletions cut 6 bases from V and 5 bases from J, with 11 bases between. The CDR3 is 13 residues long. CDR3 protein: CASRHNRDQPQHF. CDR3 bases: TGCGCCAGCAGGCACAACAGGGATCAGCCCCAGCATTTT.

V usage is TRBV29-1 and J usage is TRBJ2-3; tentatively, D is TRBD2 (5 bases). Germline V gives CDR1 SQVTM, CDR2 ANQGSEA. V lost 7 bases to trimming and J lost 4 bases, with 9 bases between them. There are 11 residues in the CDR3. CDR3 region: CSGVGADTQYF. The DNA of the CDR3 is TGCAGCGGGGTGGGAGCAGATACGCAGTATTTT.

This clone was counted between two and nine times. The chain carries TRBV5-4 and TRBJ1-2; TRBD1 matches at 12 bases. The germline CDR1 and CDR2 sequences are SGHNT and YYREEE (reference sequence). This CDR3 has 15 residues. Trimming removed 5 bases from V and 3 bases from J; junction bases left unmatched: 5. The CDR3 reads CASRVGTGGDYGYTF. The CDR3 DNA reads as TGTGCCAGCAGGGTAGGGACAGGGGGCGACTATGGCTACACCTTC.

V gene TRBV11-2 combines with J gene TRBJ1-5; possible D gene TRBD1, 5 bases. Germline V gives CDR1 SGHAT, CDR2 FQNNGV. The CDR3 consists of 13 residues. Trimming removed 3 bases at V and 6 bases at J, with 9 bases between. CDR3 sequence (DNA): TGTGCCAGCAGCTTTAGCGGGGCTCAGCCCCAGCATTTT. It translates to CASSFSGAQPQHF.

The CDR3 sequence is CASEGQGDYEQYF. CDR3 nucleotide sequence: TGTGCCAGTGAGGGACAGGGGGATTACGAGCAGTACTTC. V is TRBV5-3 and J is TRBJ2-7; 11 nucleotides align to TRBD1. TRBV5-3 is an ORF, and what it does is uncertain. The CDR3 covers 13 residues. The J segment lost 4 bases and the V segment lost 8 bases, leaving 5 bases of the junction unmatched.